The clone carrying this T cell receptor (beta chain) was counted many times. Its matching antigen is unknown. The ends were cut back, 0 bases at V and 1 base at J, with 14 bases in the middle. The germline V gene has CDR1 LGHNA and CDR2 YNFKEQ. The CDR3 is 17 amino acids. The data were taken from a study of T cells in Graves' hyperthyroidism and ophthalmopathy. Study-level results: Blood also held most thyroid clonotypes expanded beyond 0.001. Classification by a 13 V-J model distinguished ophthalmopathy from stable hyperthyroidism.

The investigators amplified TCR beta CDR3 regions from RNA transcripts. The HTBI primer set drove a first-round RT-PCR of the TCR CDR3. TCRdb used MiXCR to reprocess the multiplex PCR reads, holding one entry per CDR3 protein. The sample lists 300,000 to 400,000 distinct CDR3 sequences; approximately 15% were seen once. Each patient was aged 18 to 65 and had newly diagnosed hyperthyroidism of under 2 months' duration. This TCR was recovered from an older woman with Graves' hyperthyroidism. The specimen was blood. J is TRBJ2-3 and V is TRBV4-2; possibly TRBD1 or TRBD2 for D (5 bases each). CDR3 DNA: TGTGCCAGCAGCCAAGAATTCGGGCAGGGAGGCACAGATACGCAGTATTTT. It is translated as CASSQEFGQGGTDTQYF.